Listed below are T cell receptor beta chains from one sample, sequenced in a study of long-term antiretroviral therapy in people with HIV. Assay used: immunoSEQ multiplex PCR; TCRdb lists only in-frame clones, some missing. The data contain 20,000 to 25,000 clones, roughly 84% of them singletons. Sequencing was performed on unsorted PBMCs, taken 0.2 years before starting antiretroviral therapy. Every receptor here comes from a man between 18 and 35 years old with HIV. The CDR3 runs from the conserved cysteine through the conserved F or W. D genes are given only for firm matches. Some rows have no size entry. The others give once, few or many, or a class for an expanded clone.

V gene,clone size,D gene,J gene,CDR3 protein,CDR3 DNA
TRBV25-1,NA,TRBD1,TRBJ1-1,CASSEGGQGGNTEAFF,TGTGCCAGCAGTGAGGGGGGACAGGGAGGTAACACTGAAGCTTTCTTT
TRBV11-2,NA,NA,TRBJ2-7,CASSLDLSEQYF,TGTGCCAGCAGCTTAGATTTGAGCGAGCAGTACTTC
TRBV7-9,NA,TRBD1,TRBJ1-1,CASSFQGAEAFF,TGTGCCAGCAGCTTTCAGGGGGCTGAAGCTTTCTTT
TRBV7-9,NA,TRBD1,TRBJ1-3,CASSLAGQVFGNTIYF,TGTGCCAGCAGCTTGGCGGGACAGGTATTTGGAAACACCATATATTTT
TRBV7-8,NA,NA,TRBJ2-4,CASSPRAILAKNIQYF,TGTGCCAGCAGCCCCCGGGCCATTCTAGCCAAAAACATTCAGTACTTC
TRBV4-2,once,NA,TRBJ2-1,CASSQSSRSEVYRAEQFF,TGTGCCAGCAGCCAATCTTCCCGGTCCGAAGTTTACCGGGCTGAGCAGTTCTTC
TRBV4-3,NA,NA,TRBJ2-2,CASSQGGSGELFF,TGCGCCAGCAGCCAAGGGGGGTCAGGGGAGCTGTTTTTT
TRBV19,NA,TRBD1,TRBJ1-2,CASRGTGYGYTF,TGTGCCAGTAGGGGGACAGGGTACGGCTACACCTTC
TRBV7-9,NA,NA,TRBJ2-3,CASSFGEGGTDTQYF,TGTGCCAGCAGCTTTGGGGAAGGGGGCACAGATACGCAGTATTTT
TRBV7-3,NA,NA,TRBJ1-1,CASSSTLRTGEAFF,TGTGCCAGCAGCTCCACACTCCGGACCGGGGAAGCTTTCTTT
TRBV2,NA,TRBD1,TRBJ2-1,CASSDNRGLGEQFF,TGTGCCAGCAGTGACAACAGGGGGCTTGGTGAGCAGTTCTTC
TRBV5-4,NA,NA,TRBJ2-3,CASSSVTRSANTQYF,TGTGCCAGCAGCAGTGTTACCCGGTCGGCCAATACGCAGTATTTT
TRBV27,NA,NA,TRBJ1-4,CASSYGTTQEKLFF,TGTGCCAGCAGTTATGGGACAACGCAAGAAAAACTGTTTTTT
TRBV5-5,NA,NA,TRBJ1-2,CASSLVRTANYGYTF,TGTGCCAGCAGCTTGGTTAGGACGGCTAACTATGGCTACACCTTC
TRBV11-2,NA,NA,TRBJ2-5,CASSLDRVGETQYF,TGTGCCAGCAGCTTAGACAGGGTCGGAGAGACCCAGTACTTC
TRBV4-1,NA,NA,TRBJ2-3,CASSQQAGADTQYF,TGCGCCAGCAGCCAACAAGCCGGCGCAGATACGCAGTATTTT
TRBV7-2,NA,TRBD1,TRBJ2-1,CASSLRTGGFSYNEQFF,TGTGCCAGCAGCTTAAGGACAGGGGGGTTCTCCTACAATGAGCAGTTCTTC
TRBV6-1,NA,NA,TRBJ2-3,CASSEEVGDTQYF,TGTGCCAGCAGTGAAGAGGTGGGAGATACGCAGTATTTT
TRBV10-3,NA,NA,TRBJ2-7,CAISPTEGSYEQYF,TGTGCCATCAGTCCGACAGAAGGAAGCTACGAGCAGTACTTC
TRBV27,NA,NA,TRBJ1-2,CASSLWVEGYTF,TGTGCCAGCAGTTTATGGGTAGAGGGCTACACCTTC
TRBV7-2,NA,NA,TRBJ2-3,CASSLVASDTDTQYF,TGTGCCAGCAGCTTAGTGGCTAGCGACACAGATACGCAGTATTTT
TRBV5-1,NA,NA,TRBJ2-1,CASSLLPGLRSYNEQFF,TGCGCCAGCAGCTTACTACCGGGACTCCGAAGCTACAATGAGCAGTTCTTC
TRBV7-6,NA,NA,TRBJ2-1,CASSLYEDNEQFF,TGTGCCAGCAGCTTATATGAGGACAATGAGCAGTTCTTC
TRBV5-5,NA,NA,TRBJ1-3,CASSFIWTSGNTIYF,TGTGCCAGCAGCTTCATCTGGACAAGTGGAAACACCATATATTTT
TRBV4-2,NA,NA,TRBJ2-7,CASSQDPSAYEQYF,TGTGCCAGCAGCCAAGACCCTAGCGCTTACGAGCAGTACTTC
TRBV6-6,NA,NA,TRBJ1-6,CASSYSTDISYF,TGTGCCAGCAGTTACTCGACGGACATCTCCTACTTT
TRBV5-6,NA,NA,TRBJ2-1,CASSPQDNEQFF,TGTGCCAGCAGTCCCCAAGACAATGAGCAGTTCTTC
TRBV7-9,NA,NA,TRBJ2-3,CASSLASGADTQYF,TGTGCCAGCAGCTTAGCGTCGGGTGCAGATACGCAGTATTTT
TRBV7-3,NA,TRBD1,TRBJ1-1,CASGSTGYEAFF,TGTGCCAGCGGATCGACAGGGTATGAAGCTTTCTTT
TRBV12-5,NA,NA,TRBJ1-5,CASGSPAGRQPQHF,TGTGCTAGTGGTTCCCCCGCAGGGAGGCAGCCCCAGCATTTT
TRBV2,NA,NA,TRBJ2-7,CASSSLRAVSYEQYF,TGTGCCAGCTCCTCCTTAAGGGCAGTATCCTACGAGCAGTACTTC
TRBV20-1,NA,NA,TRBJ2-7,CSAPGAYEQYF,TGCAGTGCTCCGGGGGCCTACGAGCAGTACTTC
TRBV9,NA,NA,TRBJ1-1,CASSVGGGEAFF,TGTGCCAGCAGCGTCGGCGGGGGCGAAGCTTTCTTT
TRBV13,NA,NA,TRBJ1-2,CASSLAQAGYTF,TGTGCCAGCAGCTTAGCCCAGGCCGGCTACACCTTC
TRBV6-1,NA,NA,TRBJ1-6,CASSAGTYRNSPLHF,TGTGCCAGCAGTGCTGGGACCTACCGGAATTCACCCCTCCACTTT
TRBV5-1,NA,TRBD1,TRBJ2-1,CASSLANRGRGNEQFF,TGCGCCAGCAGCTTGGCTAACAGGGGAAGGGGGAATGAGCAGTTCTTC
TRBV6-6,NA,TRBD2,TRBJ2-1,CASSNSGAYNEQFF,TGTGCCAGCAGTAATAGCGGGGCCTACAATGAGCAGTTCTTC
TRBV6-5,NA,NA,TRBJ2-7,CASSTTDSYEQYF,TGTGCCAGCAGTACCACCGACAGCTACGAGCAGTACTTC
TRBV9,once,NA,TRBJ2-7,CASSARLGNYEQYF,TGTGCCAGCAGCGCCCGACTGGGAAACTACGAGCAGTACTTC
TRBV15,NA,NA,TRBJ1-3,CATSRDRSGGNTIYF,TGTGCCACCAGCAGAGATCGGAGCGGAGGAAACACCATATATTTT
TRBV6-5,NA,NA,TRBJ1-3,CASSRTTGSGNTIYF,TGTGCCAGCAGCCGTACCACAGGCTCTGGAAACACCATATATTTT
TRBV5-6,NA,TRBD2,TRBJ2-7,CASQSGGGIYEQYF,TGTGCCAGCCAAAGCGGGGGGGGAATCTACGAGCAGTACTTC